The 17 T cell receptor beta chains in this list originate from one sample, sequenced in a study of shared clonotypes between healthy human individuals. Libraries were prepared by immunoSEQ multiplex PCR; TCRdb keeps only in-frame clonotypes and omits some of them. The data hold approximately 2.1 million clones, with more than 85% observed a single time. Material: naive CD4+ T cells from PBMCs. Subset indicated: CD45RA+ positively selected. The receptors originated from a man aged 18-30 years in good health. Some clones in this sample may be carry-over from other donors' samples.

The CDR3: CASSQRRPSGQDCSYNSPLHF. The CDR3 region has the DNA TGCGCCAGCAGTCAAAGGCGGCCGTCGGGACAGGATTGCTCCTATAATTCACCCCTCCACTTT. The chain is built from TRBV23-1 and TRBJ1-6, with 8 bases fitting TRBD1. Being an ORF, TRBV23-1 has a function that is uncertain. V lost 2 bases, J lost 0 bases, and 15 bases stayed unmatched. The CDR3 has 21 residues.

V gene TRBV19 combines with J gene TRBJ2-7; TRBD2 agrees at 16 bases. J was trimmed by 6 bases and V by 0 bases; bases with no gene match: 20. Germline lookup yields CDR1 LNHDA and CDR2 SQIVND (reference sequence). This CDR3 comprises 22 residues. The chain's CDR3 is CASSIDLFQTPGTSGRAIEQYF. The CDR3 nucleotides are TGTGCCAGTAGTATAGATCTCTTTCAAACACCCGGGACTAGCGGGAGGGCCATCGAGCAGTACTTC.

V is TRBV5-4 and J is TRBJ2-5; D is unresolved. There are 13 residues in the CDR3. Germline CDR1 reads SGHNT; CDR2 reads YYREEE (reference sequence). The germline V and J ends were trimmed by 3 bases and 8 bases, with 14 bases remaining between them. The CDR3 DNA is TGTGCCAGCAGCTCCCAATACATCGGAACCCAGTACTTC. Its translation is CASSSQYIGTQYF. Full variable domain (rest looked up from reference TRBV5-4 and TRBJ2-5): ETGVTQSPTHLIKTRGQQVTLRCSSQSGHNTVSWYQQALGQGPQFIFQYYREEENGRGNFPPRFSGLQFPNYSSELNVNALELDDSALYLCASSSQYIGTQYFGPGTRLLVL.

This clone has a single count. The V and J genes are TRBV6-5 and TRBJ1-2, with D tentatively TRBD1 (6 bases). Between the trimmed V and J ends, which lost 11 bases and 7 bases, there was a span of 20 bases. The germline V gene encodes CDR1 MNHEY and CDR2 SVGAGI. CDR3 size: 13 residues. The CDR3 protein is CAATRGGVVGYTF. The CDR3 DNA sequence: TGTGCCGCAACAAGGGGGGGCGTTGTTGGCTACACCTTC.

The chain links TRBV5-1 to TRBJ2-3; 10 bases map to TRBD2. The ends lost 6 bases at V and 4 bases at J; junction bases unmatched: 14. From germline, CDR1 is SGHRS and CDR2 YFSETQ. The CDR3 loop spans 17 amino acids. For the CDR3, the DNA is TGCGCCAGCACCCGGGGGTCTAGCGGGAGAATAGCAGATACGCAGTATTTT. This translates into CASTRGSSGRIADTQYF.

This chain uses TRBV5-4 with TRBJ2-7; 13 bases match TRBD2. Germline CDR1 and CDR2: SGHNT and YYREEE (reference sequence). J gave up 2 bases and V 0 bases, and 11 bases lay outside the gene matches. This CDR3 region has 19 residues. The chain's CDR3 is CASSLERTSGSRPTYEQYF. The DNA of the CDR3 is TGTGCCAGCAGCTTGGAAAGGACTAGCGGGAGCCGCCCCACCTACGAGCAGTACTTC. The full variable domain, rest sourced from reference TRBV5-4 and TRBJ2-7, is ETGVTQSPTHLIKTRGQQVTLRCSSQSGHNTVSWYQQALGQGPQFIFQYYREEENGRGNFPPRFSGLQFPNYSSELNVNALELDDSALYLCASSLERTSGSRPTYEQYFGPGTRLTVT.

The rearrangement links TRBV19 to TRBJ2-1; weak D call: TRBD1 (6 bases). Germline lookup yields CDR1 LNHDA and CDR2 SQIVND (reference sequence). V was trimmed by 3 bases and J by 8 bases, leaving 17 bases between them. The CDR3 runs to 15 residues. CDR3 in DNA: TGTGCCAGTAGTATGGTCCGGGCAGGGGACGATGAGCAGTTCTTC. As protein: CASSMVRAGDDEQFF.

The genes are TRBV5-8 and TRBJ2-7; D unresolved. Germline V CDR1 and CDR2: SGHTS, YDEGEE. Trimming cost V 4 bases and J 0 bases, with 14 bases left between them. This CDR3 comprises 15 residues. The DNA of the CDR3 is TGTGCCAGCAGCCGAGTCTCTGGGCGCTCCTACGAGCAGTACTTC. Its protein product is CASSRVSGRSYEQYF.

The chain links TRBV11-3 to TRBJ2-5; 9 positions match TRBD1. The J call could be wrong; TRBJ2-7 is a better fit for the DNA end. The germline V gene has CDR1 SGHNT and CDR2 YENEEA. There are 15 residues in the CDR3. CDR3 sequence: CASSLGQGERYEQYF. The CDR3 DNA reads TGTGCCAGCAGCTTAGGACAGGGGGAAAGGTACGAGCAGTACTTC.

The V and J genes are TRBV15 and TRBJ2-5, with D hard to call. The CDR3 spans 14 residues. Germline V lookup: CDR1 LNHNV, CDR2 YYDKDF (reference sequence). The V gene lost 5 bases and the J gene lost 1 base, with 11 bases spanning the gap. The CDR3 DNA reads as TGTGCCACCAGCCCCCGCAGGACCCAAGAGACCCAGTACTTC. This translates into CATSPRRTQETQYF.

CDR3 in amino acids: CASTGTPHTGELFF. The CDR3 nucleotides read TGTGCCAGCACCGGGACCCCTCACACCGGGGAGCTGTTTTTT. V usage is TRBV6-1 and J usage is TRBJ2-2; the D gene could be TRBD1 or TRBD2 (5 bases each). Looked up from germline, CDR1 is MNHNS and CDR2 is SASEGT. V lost 7 bases and J lost 3, with 12 bases in between. The CDR3 is 14 amino acids.

The chain is built from TRBV9 and TRBJ1-2; a weak D match, TRBD1 (6 bases). The CDR3 has 14 residues. Trimming cost V 2 bases and J 4 bases, with 12 bases left between them. CDR1 and CDR2 from the germline V gene are SGDLS and YYNGEE. The CDR3 here is CASSVDGGRYGYTF. Written as DNA, the CDR3 is TGTGCCAGCAGCGTGGACGGGGGGCGCTATGGCTACACCTTC. The full variable domain, in which reference TRBV9 and TRBJ1-2 provide the parts outside the CDR3, is DSGVTQTPKHLITATGQRVTLRCSPRSGDLSVYWYQQSLDQGLQFLIQYYNGEERAKGNILERFSAQQFPDLHSELNLSSLELGDSALYFCASSVDGGRYGYTFGSGTRLTVV.

This sequence joins TRBV7-9 and TRBJ2-1; 15 nucleotides line up with TRBD2. The CDR3 is 16 residues long. After removal of 5 bases from V and 6 bases from J, the junction contained 5 bases not matched to a gene. The germline CDR1 and CDR2 sequences are SEHNR and FQNEAQ (reference sequence). CDR3 region: CASSPRTSGRGNEQFF. As DNA, the CDR3 is TGTGCCAGCAGCCCACGGACTAGCGGGAGGGGCAATGAGCAGTTCTTC. The variable domain in full, with the rest retrieved from reference TRBV7-9 and TRBJ2-1, is DTGVSQNPRHKITKRGQNVTFRCDPISEHNRLYWYRQTLGQGPEFLTYFQNEAQLEKSRLLSDRFSAERPKGSFSTLEIQRTEQGDSAMYLCASSPRTSGRGNEQFFGPGTRLTVL.

The chain carries TRBV7-8 and TRBJ1-2; 9 nucleotides agree with TRBD1. V gave up 4 bases and J gave up 8 bases; unmatched junction bases: 8. The CDR3 sequence is 14 residues long. In germline, CDR1 is SGHVS, CDR2 FQNEAQ. The CDR3 nucleotides are TGTGCCAGCAGCTCCGAACAGGGGGCAGGGGGCTACACCTTC. This codes for CASSSEQGAGGYTF.

The chain carries TRBV5-1 and TRBJ2-7; the D call may be TRBD1 or TRBD2 (5 bases each). In germline, CDR1 is SGHRS, CDR2 YFSETQ. The CDR3 length is 13 residues. Trimming removed 2 bases from V and 3 bases from J, with 9 bases in between. CDR3: CASSFLRGYEQYF. The CDR3, as DNA: TGCGCCAGCAGCTTCCTGAGGGGCTACGAGCAGTACTTC.

The chain uses TRBV4-2 and TRBJ2-7; 11 nucleotides match TRBD1. The V and J ends lost 0 bases and 9 bases, in that order; junction bases with no gene match: 10. This CDR3 has 16 residues. CDR1 and CDR2 from the germline V gene are LGHNA and YNFKEQ. In nucleotides, the CDR3 is TGTGCCAGCAGCCAAGATAGACAGGACAGGGGGCTAGTGCAGTACTTC. Translated: CASSQDRQDRGLVQYF.

The genes are TRBV29-1 and TRBJ2-1; 7 nucleotides line up with TRBD2. The V gene end was trimmed by 3 bases and the J gene end by 0 bases; junction bases not matched to a gene: 26. The length of the CDR3 is 22 residues. The germline V gene has CDR1 SQVTM and CDR2 ANQGSEA. The DNA for the CDR3 is TGCAGCGTTGACTTGCAGAGTCGGGAGGCCGACGTCAAAAAGTACTCCTACAATGAGCAGTTCTTC. This encodes CSVDLQSREADVKKYSYNEQFF.